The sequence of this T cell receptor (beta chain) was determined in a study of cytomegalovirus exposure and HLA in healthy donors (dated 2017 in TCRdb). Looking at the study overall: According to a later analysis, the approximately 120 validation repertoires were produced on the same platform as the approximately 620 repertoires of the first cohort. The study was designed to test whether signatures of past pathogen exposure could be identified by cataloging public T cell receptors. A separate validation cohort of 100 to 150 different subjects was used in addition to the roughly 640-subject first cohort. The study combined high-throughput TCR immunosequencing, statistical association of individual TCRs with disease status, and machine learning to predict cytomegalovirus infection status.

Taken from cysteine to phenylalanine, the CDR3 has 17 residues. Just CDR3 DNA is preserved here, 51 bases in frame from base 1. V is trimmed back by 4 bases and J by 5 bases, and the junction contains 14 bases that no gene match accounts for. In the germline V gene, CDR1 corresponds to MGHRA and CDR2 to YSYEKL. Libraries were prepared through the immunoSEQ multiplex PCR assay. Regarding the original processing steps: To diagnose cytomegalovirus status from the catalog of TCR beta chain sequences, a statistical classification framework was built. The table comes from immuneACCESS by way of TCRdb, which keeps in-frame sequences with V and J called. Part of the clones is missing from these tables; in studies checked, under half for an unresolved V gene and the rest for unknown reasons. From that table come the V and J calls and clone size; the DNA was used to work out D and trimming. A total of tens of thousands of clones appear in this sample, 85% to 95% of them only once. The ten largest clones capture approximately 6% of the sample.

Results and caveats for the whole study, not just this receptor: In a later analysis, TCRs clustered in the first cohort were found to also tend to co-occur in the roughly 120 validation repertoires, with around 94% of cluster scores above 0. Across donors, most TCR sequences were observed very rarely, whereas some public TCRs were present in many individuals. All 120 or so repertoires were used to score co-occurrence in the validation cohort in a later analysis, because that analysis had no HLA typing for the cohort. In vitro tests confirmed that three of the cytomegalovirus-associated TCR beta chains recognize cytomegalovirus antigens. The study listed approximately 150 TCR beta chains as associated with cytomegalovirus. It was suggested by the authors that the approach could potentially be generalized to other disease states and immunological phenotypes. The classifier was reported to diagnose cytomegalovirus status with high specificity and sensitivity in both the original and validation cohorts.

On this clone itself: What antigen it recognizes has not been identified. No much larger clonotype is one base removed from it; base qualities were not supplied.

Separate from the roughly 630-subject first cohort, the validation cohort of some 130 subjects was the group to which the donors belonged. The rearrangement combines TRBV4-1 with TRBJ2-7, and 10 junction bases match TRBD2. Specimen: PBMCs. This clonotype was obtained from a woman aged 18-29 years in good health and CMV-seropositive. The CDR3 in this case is CASSLTGLAGEIHEQYF. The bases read TGCGCCAGCAGCCTTACGGGGCTAGCGGGAGAAATCCACGAGCAGTACTTC.